Listed below are T cell receptor beta chains from one sample, sequenced in a study of blood T cell repertoires in COVID-19. Libraries were prepared by immunoSEQ multiplex PCR; TCRdb keeps only in-frame clonotypes and omits some of them. This table has more than 95,000 clones, 65% to 90% appearing once. What was sequenced was peripheral blood. Receptors originate from a man between 60 and 70 years old with acute or convalescent COVID-19. Each CDR3 is given with its conserved first and last residue. The D gene is left open where the match is weak. Only part of the rows carry a size: once, few, many, or a class if the clone is expanded.

v_call	j_call	d_call	clone_size	cdr3_nt	cdr3_aa
TRBV7-9	TRBJ1-1	-	-	TGTGCCAGCAGCTTAGTTGAATACGGTGAAGCTTTCTTT	CASSLVEYGEAFF
TRBV19	TRBJ1-2	-	few	TGTGCCAGTAAGCTGGGCAGACACTATGGCTACACCTTC	CASKLGRHYGYTF
TRBV7-8	TRBJ1-1	-	-	TGTGCCAGCAGCTTGGGGCGGACTGAAGCTTTCTTT	CASSLGRTEAFF
TRBV15	TRBJ2-1	-	-	TGTGCCACCAGCAGAGACTTCAATGAGCAGTTCTTC	CATSRDFNEQFF
TRBV7-9	TRBJ1-5	-	-	TGTGCCAGCAGCTTCAATAGTGAAAATCAGCCCCAGCATTTT	CASSFNSENQPQHF
TRBV7-2	TRBJ2-7	-	many	-	CASSLVAAGTGIPREYF
TRBV7-2	TRBJ2-1	TRBD2	-	TGTGCCAGCAGCGATTTAGCGGGAGTGGAGCAGTTCTTC	CASSDLAGVEQFF
TRBV3-1/TRBV3-2	TRBJ1-5	-	once	TGTGCCAGCAGCCAAGATCTTGGAACAGGCCTTAGCAATCAGCCCCAGCATTTT	CASSQDLGTGLSNQPQHF
TRBV18	TRBJ1-2	TRBD1	-	TGTGCCAGCTCACCAACCGGGACAGGGGGAGGCTACACCTTC	CASSPTGTGGGYTF
TRBV5-4	TRBJ2-3	TRBD2	-	TGTGCCAGCAGGGGACTAGCGGGTCGCACAGATACGCAGTATTTT	CASRGLAGRTDTQYF
TRBV19	TRBJ2-5	TRBD2	-	TGTGCCAGTAGTTTCACCGGGAGGACGGAGACCCAGTACTTC	CASSFTGRTETQYF
TRBV24-1	TRBJ2-1	TRBD2	once	TGTGCCACCAGTGGAACTAGCGGGGGGAATGAGCAGTTCTTC	CATSGTSGGNEQFF
TRBV29-1	TRBJ2-5	-	-	TGCAGCGGAAAAACAGGAGGGCAAGAGACCCAGTACTTC	CSGKTGGQETQYF
TRBV7-9	TRBJ2-1	-	few	TGTGCCAGCAGCTTCCCCGTTGAGCAGTTCTTC	CASSFPVEQFF
TRBV6-2/TRBV6-3	TRBJ2-7	TRBD2	-	TGTGCCAGCAACCCAACCGGGACTAGTAGCTACGAGCAGTACTTC	CASNPTGTSSYEQYF
TRBV7-3	TRBJ2-1	TRBD2	-	TGTGCCAGCAGCTTAAGTAGCGGGGGATACAATGAGCAGTTCTTC	CASSLSSGGYNEQFF
TRBV9	TRBJ2-6	TRBD1	-	TGTGCCAGCAGCCCACCGACAGGGCGGAGCTCTGGGGCCAACGTCCTGACTTTC	CASSPPTGRSSGANVLTF
TRBV5-1	TRBJ2-7	TRBD1	once	TGCGCCAGCAGCATCGGGACAGGGGCCCCCTACGAGCAGTACTTC	CASSIGTGAPYEQYF
TRBV5-1	TRBJ2-3	TRBD2	-	TGCGCCAGCAGTCAAGGACTAGCGGGGGGCACAGATACGCAGTATTTT	CASSQGLAGGTDTQYF
TRBV5-4	TRBJ2-6	TRBD1	few	TGTGCCATGTCAGGGGGCTCTGGGGCCAACGTCCTGACTTTC	CAMSGGSGANVLTF
TRBV7-2	TRBJ2-3	-	-	TGTGCCAGCAGCTTAGAGGGGGTCGATACGCAGTATTTT	CASSLEGVDTQYF
TRBV7-3	TRBJ2-5	TRBD2	once	TGTGCCAGCAGCTTAATGGGCGGGGGACTAGCGGGGTCGAACCAAGAGACCCAGTACTTC	CASSLMGGGLAGSNQETQYF
TRBV27	TRBJ2-5	-	-	TGTGCCAGCAGTTTACCGGGACTGCTGACCGTGTACTTC	CASSLPGLLTVYF
TRBV18	TRBJ1-6	-	-	TGTGCCAGCTCACCGACGGACAGTTCCAATTCACCCCTCCACTTT	CASSPTDSSNSPLHF
TRBV30	TRBJ2-7	TRBD1	-	TGTGCCTGGAGTGTACGGTCCCAGACAGGGAGTACCTACGAGCAGTACTTC	CAWSVRSQTGSTYEQYF
TRBV7-9	TRBJ1-5	TRBD1	-	TGTGCCAGCAGCTTATTATCTGGGGGACAGGGTGGCAATCAGCCCCAGCATTTT	CASSLLSGGQGGNQPQHF
TRBV3-1/TRBV3-2	TRBJ1-6	TRBD1	few	TGTGCCAGCAGCCAAACCGGGACAGGGGGGGCTACCCTCCACTTT	CASSQTGTGGATLHF
TRBV27	TRBJ2-1	TRBD2	-	TGTGCCAGCAGTTTACCACCTAGCGGGAGGGCCGGGAATGAGCAGTTCTTC	CASSLPPSGRAGNEQFF
TRBV5-5	TRBJ1-1	-	-	TGTGCCAGCAGCTTGACAGGGATCACTGAAGCTTTCTTT	CASSLTGITEAFF
TRBV10-3	TRBJ2-7	-	-	TGTGCCATCAGCTCGGACATCTACGAGCAGTACTTC	CAISSDIYEQYF
TRBV7-9	TRBJ1-1	-	-	TGTGCCAGCAGCTCAACCAGTACCAACACTGAAGCTTTCTTT	CASSSTSTNTEAFF
TRBV4-1	TRBJ2-1	-	-	TGCGCCAGCAGCCAAGATGGTTATAGCGGCGAGCTATACAATGAGCAGTTCTTC	CASSQDGYSGELYNEQFF
TRBV28	TRBJ2-2	-	once	TGTGCCAGCAGCCGGACACTAACTTTGAACACCGGGGAGCTGTTTTTT	CASSRTLTLNTGELFF
TRBV7-2	TRBJ1-5	-	-	TGTGCCAGCAGCCCGGGGACACCTTTTAGCAATCAGCCCCAGCATTTT	CASSPGTPFSNQPQHF
TRBV28	TRBJ2-7	-	-	TGTGCCAGCAGCGGACTGGGCTACGAGCAGTACTTC	CASSGLGYEQYF
TRBV10-3	TRBJ2-1	-	-	TGTGCCATCAGTGGGGGGTCTAGCGATTACAATGAGCAGTTCTTC	CAISGGSSDYNEQFF
TRBV4-2	TRBJ1-4	TRBD1	-	TGTGCCAGCAGCCAACCACAGGGGGCAAATGAAAAACTGTTTTTT	CASSQPQGANEKLFF
TRBV7-3	TRBJ2-1	-	once	TGTGCCAGCAGCTTAACAGGGGATAGGAGCTATGAGCAGTTCTTC	CASSLTGDRSYEQFF
TRBV19	TRBJ1-5	-	-	TGTGCCAGTAGTATAGGGAGGGGTAGCAATCAGCCCCAGCATTTT	CASSIGRGSNQPQHF
TRBV1	TRBJ2-7	-	-	TGCACCAGCAGCCTTACGAGGGTCTACGAGCAGTACTTC	CTSSLTRVYEQYF
TRBV11-2	TRBJ2-2	TRBD2	-	TGTGCCAGCAGCCCAGGGGCCCAAGCGGGGGGTACCGGGGAGCTGTTTTTT	CASSPGAQAGGTGELFF
TRBV11-2	TRBJ2-7	TRBD2	-	TGTGCCAGCAGCTTTAGCGGGCGCCGGGGGGAGCAGTACTTC	CASSFSGRRGEQYF
TRBV6-5	TRBJ1-2	TRBD1	-	TGTGCCAGCAGTTCCGGACAGGGAAGCGTGAATGGCTACACCTTC	CASSSGQGSVNGYTF
TRBV15	TRBJ2-3	-	-	TGTGCCACCAGCAGAGGGGGAGTGCAGAGCACAGATACGCAGTATTTT	CATSRGGVQSTDTQYF
TRBV4-3	TRBJ2-3	-	-	TGCGCCAGCAGCCAAGAGTACACAGATACGCAGTATTTT	CASSQEYTDTQYF
TRBV24-1	TRBJ1-2	TRBD1	-	TGTGCCACCAGTGACTCACAGGGGCACCGGAGCTATGGCTACACCTTC	CATSDSQGHRSYGYTF
TRBV24-1	TRBJ2-1	TRBD2	-	TGTGCCACCAGTGACCCCGGGAGGGCAAATGAGCAGTTCTTC	CATSDPGRANEQFF
TRBV5-6	TRBJ1-4	-	-	TGTGCCAGCAGCTTGTGGTTGGGAGCGACTAATGAAAAACTGTTTTTT	CASSLWLGATNEKLFF
TRBV27	TRBJ2-1	-	many	TGTGCCAGCAGTTTATTGTTAGGGACAAATGAGCAGTTCTTC	CASSLLLGTNEQFF
TRBV7-6	TRBJ2-2	TRBD2	-	TGTGCCAGCAGCTTAAGCGGGAGGGCCGGGTCCGGGGAGCTGTTTTTT	CASSLSGRAGSGELFF
TRBV4-2	TRBJ2-2	TRBD1	-	TGTGCCAGCAGCCAGCCGGGACAGGGAAACACCGGGGAGCTGTTTTTT	CASSQPGQGNTGELFF
TRBV5-1	TRBJ2-7	-	-	TGCGCCAGCAGCTTGGCAGGCGGGACGGGACAGAGCTCCTACGAGCAGTACTTC	CASSLAGGTGQSSYEQYF
TRBV18	TRBJ2-3	-	-	TGTGCCAGCTCACCCAAGGGGGATACGCAGTATTTT	CASSPKGDTQYF
TRBV5-1	TRBJ2-1	TRBD2	-	TGCGCCAGCACCTTAGCGGGAGGTTGGGACAATGAGCAGTTCTTC	CASTLAGGWDNEQFF
TRBV11-3	TRBJ2-1	TRBD1	-	TGTGCCAGCAGCTTAGATATAACAGGGGGCGATGAGCAGTTCTTC	CASSLDITGGDEQFF
TRBV10-1	TRBJ2-2	-	-	TGCGCCAGCAGGGGGAGACGGATGAACACCGGGGAGCTGTTTTTT	CASRGRRMNTGELFF
TRBV4-1	TRBJ1-6	TRBD1	-	TGCGCCAGCAGCCTCGGGACAGCTAATTCACCCCTCCACTTT	CASSLGTANSPLHF
TRBV5-6	TRBJ2-7	-	-	TGTGCCAGCAGCCCTATCCTAGCTTCCTACGAGCAGTACTTC	CASSPILASYEQYF